This T cell receptor beta chain originates from a study of control samples from healthy donors and cancer patients. This clone was counted between two and nine times. From germline, CDR1 is LNHNV and CDR2 YYDKDF (reference sequence). With 1 base removed from V and 5 bases from J, the gap between germline ends came to 10 bases. The CDR3 has 14 residues. Produced via immunoSEQ multiplex PCR; TCRdb's table is partial and in-frame only. The profile shows approximately 89,000 clones, approximately 87% of them singletons. This TCR was sampled from a man between 45 and 60 years old in good health. The sequencing input was blood. The V call is TRBV15, the J call TRBJ2-3; no reliable D call. CDR3: CATSRVLGIDTQYF. The CDR3 DNA is TGTGCCACCAGCAGAGTACTCGGAATAGATACGCAGTATTTT.